The 27 T cell receptor beta chains reported below all come from one sample, sequenced in a study of shared clonotypes between healthy human individuals. Assay: immunoSEQ multiplex PCR; the TCRdb copy retains only in-frame clones and omits some. The profile shows roughly 570,000 clones, 95% to 98% of them singletons. CD8 cells classed as naive were CD45RO-negative and positively selected for CCR7, excluding terminally differentiated effector memory CD45RA+ cells. Sequencing input: naive CD8+ T cells sorted from blood. All receptors derive from a man in his thirties or forties in good health.

The genes are TRBV28 and TRBJ2-7; D uncertain. The CDR3 length is 13 residues. Trimming left V 3 bases short and J 0 bases short, with 6 bases between. Germline values: CDR1 MDHEN, CDR2 SYDVKM. CDR3 nucleotides: TGTGCCAGCAGTTTGATGGGCTCCTACGAGCAGTACTTC. It specifies CASSLMGSYEQYF.

V is TRBV2 and J is TRBJ2-1; D not resolved. The CDR3 totals 14 residues. Germline lookup yields CDR1 SNHLY and CDR2 FYNNEI. The V gene lost 5 bases and the J gene lost 5 bases, with 13 bases spanning the gap. CDR3 nucleotides: TGTGCCAGCAGTCCACCAGAAATCAACAATGAGCAGTTCTTC. Amino acids: CASSPPEINNEQFF.

This clone was counted once. V gene TRBV11-2 combines with J gene TRBJ2-5; D tentatively reads TRBD1 or TRBD2 (5 bases each). This CDR3 is 16 amino acids long. The germline CDR1 and CDR2 sequences are SGHAT and FQNNGV. Deletions cut 2 bases from V and 7 bases from J, with 20 bases between. CDR3 bases: TGTGCCAGCAGCTTATCTATCCGGGACCACGCGGGGACCCAGTACTTC. This translates into CASSLSIRDHAGTQYF.

The V gene is TRBV29-1, the J gene TRBJ2-4; maybe TRBD1 (5 bases). The ends were cut back, 1 base at V and 7 bases at J, with 17 bases in the middle. Germline loops: CDR1 SQVTM, CDR2 ANQGSEA. The CDR3 runs to 15 residues. DNA for the CDR3: TGCAGCGTTGAAGCTTGGTCAGGGTTAGAGAACATTCAGTACTTC. It is translated as CSVEAWSGLENIQYF. The whole variable domain, filled in from reference TRBV29-1 and TRBJ2-4, reads SAVISQKPSRDICQRGTSLTIQCQVDSQVTMMFWYRQQPGQSLTLIATANQGSEATYESGFVIDKFPISRPNLTFSTLTVSNMSPEDSSIYLCSVEAWSGLENIQYFGAGTRLSVL.

The CDR3 nucleotides are TGTGCCAGCAGTGAATTCCCGGGGGCGGGCACCGGGGAGCTGTTTTTT. Its translation: CASSEFPGAGTGELFF. The rearrangement links TRBV6-1 to TRBJ2-2; D may correspond to TRBD1 or TRBD2 (6 bases each). CDR1 is MNHNS and CDR2 is SASEGT in the germline V gene. The CDR3 has 16 amino acids. V was pared by 2 bases and J by 4 bases, with 14 bases between.

The gene calls are TRBV11-2 and TRBJ2-1, with 7 bases fitting TRBD2. The germline V gene has CDR1 SGHAT and CDR2 FQNNGV. The CDR3 consists of 15 residues. The V segment lost 5 bases and the J segment 6 bases; nucleotides outside the gene matches: 10. CDR3 residues: CASSPGGSGFNEQFF. Here the CDR3 DNA reads TGTGCCAGCAGCCCCGGTGGTAGCGGGTTCAATGAGCAGTTCTTC. The whole variable domain, filled in from reference TRBV11-2 and TRBJ2-1, reads EAGVAQSPRYKIIEKRQSVAFWCNPISGHATLYWYQQILGQGPKLLIQFQNNGVVDDSQLPKDRFSAERLKGVDSTLKIQPAKLEDSAVYLCASSPGGSGFNEQFFGPGTRLTVL.

As to this clone: Other DNA sequences from this sample encode an identical CDR3 as well. The chain employs TRBV27 and TRBJ1-1; D unresolved. The germline gives CDR1 MNHEY, CDR2 SMNVEV (reference sequence). Trimming took 3 bases from V and 6 from J, leaving 5 bases between them. The CDR3 loop spans 11 amino acids. The CDR3 DNA is TGTGCCAGCAGTTTCGGGGCTGAAGCTTTCTTT. This translates into CASSFGAEAFF.

The genes are TRBV29-1 and TRBJ2-7; TRBD2 agrees at 11 bases. The V gene's germline CDR1 is SQVTM and CDR2 ANQGSEA. This CDR3 region has 14 residues. The V and J ends lost 6 bases and 4 bases, in that order; junction bases with no gene match: 8. CDR3 residues: CSVGGLAEPYEQYF. CDR3 sequence (DNA): TGCAGCGTCGGGGGACTAGCGGAGCCTTACGAGCAGTACTTC.

This chain connects TRBV27 to TRBJ2-7, with 7 bases fitting TRBD2. V lost 5 bases, J lost 4 bases, and 11 bases stayed unmatched. The CDR3 is 15 amino acids. Per germline, CDR1 MNHEY and CDR2 SMNVEV (reference sequence). CDR3 nucleotide sequence: TGTGCCAGCAGTGCAAGTCCCGGGACTATTTACGAGCAGTACTTC. It yields the protein CASSASPGTIYEQYF.

In DNA, the CDR3 is TGTGCCAGCAGGGGCTGGCTAGGGGACTATGGCTACACCTTC. Translating it yields CASRGWLGDYGYTF. The chain uses TRBV27 and TRBJ1-2; possible D gene TRBD1, 5 bases. This CDR3 has 14 amino acids. Germline assignment: CDR1 MNHEY and CDR2 SMNVEV (reference sequence). Trimming stripped 6 bases from V and 3 bases from J, with 14 bases between.

CDR3 sequence reads: CASSLEGALYNEQFF. CDR3 DNA: TGTGCCAGCAGCTTGGAGGGGGCGCTCTACAATGAGCAGTTCTTC. The chain couples TRBV5-5 to TRBJ2-1; TRBD1 matches 7 bases. The CDR3 length is 15 residues. The germline V gene has CDR1 SGHKS and CDR2 YYEKEE (reference sequence). Losses at the gene ends were 0 bases for V and 3 bases for J; bases not matched to a gene: 3.

The chain couples TRBV4-1 to TRBJ2-1; 9 bases agree with TRBD2. This CDR3 region has 16 residues. Germline loops: CDR1 MGHRA, CDR2 YSYEKL. The ends lost 0 bases at V and 8 bases at J; junction bases unmatched: 8. CDR3 sequence reads: CASSQEGGGRADEQFF. The CDR3 DNA reads TGCGCCAGCAGCCAAGAAGGCGGCGGGAGGGCAGATGAGCAGTTCTTC.

The chain recombines TRBV14 with TRBJ2-1, with 8 nucleotides matching TRBD2. The CDR3 is 14 amino acids. V was clipped by 6 bases and J by 5 bases; unmatched bases: 6. Per the germline V gene, CDR1 is SGHDN and CDR2 is FVKESK. In DNA form, the CDR3 reads TGTGCCAGCAGATCGAGCGGGAGTGACAATGAGCAGTTCTTC. Its translation is CASRSSGSDNEQFF.

The chain links TRBV7-2 to TRBJ2-1; 8 bases map to TRBD2. Germline lookup yields CDR1 SGHTA and CDR2 FQGNSA. CDR3 length: 19 amino acids. Trimming at V came to 6 bases and at J to 6 bases, leaving 22 bases not matched to a gene. CDR3 region: CASSPSGAGEITRGNEQFF. Here the CDR3 DNA reads TGTGCCAGCAGTCCCTCGGGAGCGGGAGAAATAACCCGGGGCAATGAGCAGTTCTTC. The full variable domain, rest sourced from reference TRBV7-2 and TRBJ2-1, is GAGVSQSPSNKVTEKGKDVELRCDPISGHTALYWYRQSLGQGLEFLIYFQGNSAPDKSGLPSDRFSAERTGGSVSTLTIQRTQQEDSAVYLCASSPSGAGEITRGNEQFFGPGTRLTVL.

This rearrangement joins TRBV4-1 to TRBJ2-7; D is unclear. Trimming removed 3 bases at V and 0 bases at J, with 6 bases between. In germline, CDR1 is MGHRA, CDR2 YSYEKL. The CDR3 contains 13 residues. In nucleotides, the CDR3 is TGCGCCAGCAGCCACCCAGTCTCCTACGAGCAGTACTTC. Translated: CASSHPVSYEQYF.

The chain couples TRBV7-6 to TRBJ1-1, with D unresolved. Germline CDR1 reads SGHVS; CDR2 reads FNYEAQ. The CDR3 consists of 11 residues. Trimming left V 7 bases short and J 5 bases short, with 8 bases between. CDR3 in DNA: TGTGCCAGCACCCGAGGGACTGAAGCTTTCTTT. Protein product: CASTRGTEAFF. Complete variable domain (other parts from reference TRBV7-6 and TRBJ1-1): GAGVSQSPRYKVTKRGQDVALRCDPISGHVSLYWYRQALGQGPEFLTYFNYEAQQDKSGLPNDRFSAERPEGSISTLTIQRTEQRDSAMYRCASTRGTEAFFGQGTRLTVV.

This clone appeared once. The gene calls are TRBV11-2 and TRBJ2-7; 12 bases align to TRBD2. Germline assignment: CDR1 SGHAT and CDR2 FQNNGV. V lost 5 bases to trimming and J lost 7 bases; unmatched junction nucleotides: 6. The length of the CDR3 is 14 residues. CDR3 protein: CASSPRLAGEEQYF. CDR3 DNA sequence: TGTGCCAGCAGCCCGAGACTAGCGGGGGAGGAGCAGTACTTC. The complete variable domain, with remaining parts taken from reference TRBV11-2 and TRBJ2-7, reads EAGVAQSPRYKIIEKRQSVAFWCNPISGHATLYWYQQILGQGPKLLIQFQNNGVVDDSQLPKDRFSAERLKGVDSTLKIQPAKLEDSAVYLCASSPRLAGEEQYFGPGTRLTVT.

This rearrangement joins TRBV13 to TRBJ2-1; TRBD2 matches at 11 bases. The germline gives CDR1 PRHDT, CDR2 FYEKMQ (reference sequence). Trimming took 3 bases from V and 4 from J; bases not matched to a gene: 5. The CDR3 consists of 16 residues. The CDR3 sequence: CASSFSGTSGYNEQFF. CDR3 sequence (DNA): TGTGCCAGCAGCTTCTCCGGGACTAGCGGATACAATGAGCAGTTCTTC.

The rearrangement uses TRBV2 and TRBJ2-1, with D possibly being TRBD2 (6 bases). Germline V gives CDR1 SNHLY, CDR2 FYNNEI. The CDR3 contains 11 residues. V was pared by 7 bases and J by 9 bases, with 10 bases between. CDR3 region: CASIGGIEQFF. Written as DNA, the CDR3 is TGTGCCAGCATAGGCGGGATTGAGCAGTTCTTC.

The V call is TRBV5-1, the J call TRBJ1-1; the D gene is possibly TRBD1 (6 bases). V shed 4 bases and J shed 1 base, with 11 bases lying between them. Germline V gene sequence: CDR1 SGHRS, CDR2 YFSETQ. The CDR3 loop spans 14 amino acids. In DNA, the CDR3 is TGCGCCAGCAGCGCGGGGGCGTGGAACACTGAAGCTTTCTTT. It yields the protein CASSAGAWNTEAFF.

This chain uses TRBV5-6 with TRBJ2-7; D not resolved. Germline V CDR1 and CDR2: SGHDT, YYEEEE. The CDR3 spans 14 residues. Between the trimmed V and J ends, which lost 0 bases and 2 bases, there was a span of 9 bases. CDR3 in amino acids: CASSLERTPYEQYF. The CDR3 nucleotides read TGTGCCAGCAGCTTGGAGAGGACCCCCTACGAGCAGTACTTC.

V is TRBV5-6 and J is TRBJ1-3; a possible D gene is TRBD1 (6 bases). The CDR3 loop spans 17 amino acids. Germline V CDR1 and CDR2: SGHDT, YYEEEE. Between the trimmed V and J ends, which lost 7 bases and 0 bases, there was a span of 20 bases. In nucleotides, the CDR3 is TGTGCCAGCGCTCCTAAACGGGGGCCGAACTCTGGAAACACCATATATTTT. Translating gives CASAPKRGPNSGNTIYF.

The CDR3 coding sequence is TGTGCCAGCAGCACCACCCCACAGGTCTACACTGAAGCTTTCTTT. It specifies CASSTTPQVYTEAFF. V usage is TRBV7-9 and J usage is TRBJ1-1, with a possible D match to TRBD1 (5 bases). There are 15 residues in the CDR3. Trimming pared 5 bases from V and 3 bases from J, leaving 16 bases between. Germline V lookup: CDR1 SEHNR, CDR2 FQNEAQ (reference sequence).

This chain links TRBV29-1 with TRBJ2-1; D is ambiguous. This CDR3 has 15 residues. The V gene lost 5 bases and the J gene lost 0 bases, with 14 bases spanning the gap. Germline loops: CDR1 SQVTM, CDR2 ANQGSEA. This CDR3 reads CSVMPRTLSYNEQFF. DNA of the CDR3: TGCAGCGTTATGCCTAGAACTCTCTCCTACAATGAGCAGTTCTTC.

A word on this clone: An end of the junction does not agree with germline; a read error may underlie this. This sequence joins TRBV7-7 and TRBJ2-2; 13 positions match TRBD2. The CDR3 length is 18 residues. Germline V gene data show CDR1 as SSHAT and CDR2 as FNYEAQ (reference sequence). The CDR3 region has the DNA TGTGCTAGCAGCCCCGGACTAGCGGGAGCCCTGGACACCGGGGAGCTGTTTTTT. Residues: CASSPGLAGALDTGELFF.

The chain links TRBV6-1 to TRBJ1-5; the D is unclear. CDR3 size: 14 residues. Looked up from germline, CDR1 is MNHNS and CDR2 is SASEGT. Trimming removed 4 bases at V and 2 bases at J, with 9 bases between. The CDR3, as DNA: TGTGCCAGCAGTGGAGGGTCGGGCAATCAGCCCCAGCATTTT. It codes for CASSGGSGNQPQHF.

Remarks on this clone: The same CDR3 also results from other DNA sequences found in this sample. V gene TRBV10-3 combines with J gene TRBJ2-7, with TRBD1 matching 9 bases. J lost 4 bases, V lost 0 bases, and 4 bases had no gene match. The germline CDR1 and CDR2 sequences are ENHRY and SYGVKD. This CDR3 contains 15 residues. CDR3 protein: CAISESGTGPYEQYF. CDR3 nucleotide sequence: TGTGCCATCAGTGAGTCAGGGACAGGGCCTTACGAGCAGTACTTC.